These T cell receptor beta chains were read from a single sample in a study of regulatory dendritic cells for organ transplantation. Generated by immunoSEQ multiplex PCR, the TCRdb table keeps only in-frame clones and is missing some. This table has fewer than 40,000 clones, just over 90% appearing once. The sample comprised naive CD8+ T cells from blood. Receptors originate from a human donor in good health. Each CDR3 is given with its conserved first and last residue. Each record gives: D gene, clone size, V gene, J gene, CDR3 DNA, CDR3 protein. A D gene is named only where the DNA matches it firmly. Some rows mark clone size as missing; the rest say once, few, many or name a class of expanded clone.

TRBD1,-,TRBV27,TRBJ1-6,TGTGCCAGCAGTTTATCGATAACCGTTGAGGGACAGGGGTTCTATTCACCCCTCCACTTT,CASSLSITVEGQGFYSPLHF
TRBD1,-,TRBV7-8,TRBJ1-3,TGTGCCAGCAGCTTAGTGGACAGGGGAGGTGGAAACACCATATATTTT,CASSLVDRGGGNTIYF
TRBD1,-,TRBV11-2,TRBJ2-3,TGTGCCAGCAGCTTTCAGGGGGGCACAGATACGCAGTATTTT,CASSFQGGTDTQYF
-,-,TRBV28,TRBJ2-7,TGTGCCAGCAGTTTTTCGGGGCTGGGAGGCGAGCAGTACTTC,CASSFSGLGGEQYF
-,-,TRBV9,TRBJ1-2,TGTGCCAGCAGCCTAGCCAGGAGTCCGGAGTTCTATGGCTACACCTTC,CASSLARSPEFYGYTF
TRBD1,few,TRBV30,TRBJ1-1,TGTGTCGGGACAGAAAGGGCGAACACTGAAGCTTTCTTT,CVGTERANTEAFF
-,-,TRBV7-9,TRBJ2-1,TGTGCCAGCAGCTTCCTGATTTATGAGCAGTTCTTC,CASSFLIYEQFF
-,-,TRBV5-6,TRBJ1-2,TGTGCCAGCAGCCCGGACCGGGTGGGCTATGGCTACACCTTC,CASSPDRVGYGYTF
-,-,TRBV6-5,TRBJ1-5,TGTGCCAGCAGTTACGATCGAGGGGATCAGCCCCAGCATTTT,CASSYDRGDQPQHF
-,-,TRBV19,TRBJ2-1,TGTGCCAGTAGTATAGCGGGGGTGTACAATGAGCAGTTCTTC,CASSIAGVYNEQFF
-,-,TRBV28,TRBJ2-5,TGTGCCAGCAGTTTCGACGGCCAAGAGACCCAGTACTTC,CASSFDGQETQYF
-,-,TRBV9,TRBJ2-3,TGTGCCAGCAGCGTAGCTAGCGCCACAGATACGCAGTATTTT,CASSVASATDTQYF
-,-,TRBV9,TRBJ1-1,TGTGCCAGCAGCCCCCGGAACCTCGAAGCTTTCTTT,CASSPRNLEAFF
-,-,TRBV6-5,TRBJ1-1,TGTGCCAGCGGGTCGTGGGACACTGAAGCTTTCTTT,CASGSWDTEAFF
TRBD1,-,TRBV9,TRBJ2-7,TGTGCCAGCAGCGTAACAGGGGCCGAGCAGTACTTC,CASSVTGAEQYF
-,-,TRBV28,TRBJ2-1,TGTGCCAGCAGTTTTCGACTGACGGAGACTTACAATGAGCAGTTCTTC,CASSFRLTETYNEQFF
-,-,TRBV4-1,TRBJ2-4,TGCGCCAGCAGCCAAGATGCGGACCCGGCAGCCAAAAACATTCAGTACTTC,CASSQDADPAAKNIQYF
-,once,TRBV5-4,TRBJ2-2,TGTGCCAGCAGCTTGGGACAGCGTCCCACATCGAACACCGGGGAGCTGTTTTTT,CASSLGQRPTSNTGELFF
-,-,TRBV7-3,TRBJ1-3,TGTGCCAGCAGCGACGACATACCGGGAAACACCATATATTTT,CASSDDIPGNTIYF